The T cell receptor beta chain under discussion was sequenced for a study of OX40 agonist ivuxolimab in advanced cancers. Assay: immunoSEQ multiplex PCR; the TCRdb copy retains only in-frame clones and omits some. The sample holds about 68,000 clones, more than 75% seen once. Sequencing used CD4+ or CD8+ T cells sorted from blood, obtained in a trial of the OX40 agonist ivuxolimab. This clonotype was obtained from an adult with an advanced solid tumor such as melanoma, head and neck, liver or kidney cancer.

CDR3 sequence (DNA): TGCGCAGCGTTGGGGTCAAGTTTTAACTATGGCTACACCTTC. Translation gives CAALGSSFNYGYTF. The chain is built from TRBV29-1 and TRBJ1-2; D gene unclear. Germline CDR1 and CDR2: SQVTM and ANQGSEA. The CDR3 extends over 14 amino acids. The whole variable domain, remainder taken from reference TRBV29-1 and TRBJ1-2, is SAVISQKPSRDICQRGTSLTIQCQVDSQVTMMFWYRQQPGQSLTLIATANQGSEATYESGFVIDKFPISRPNLTFSTLTVSNMSPEDSSIYLCAALGSSFNYGYTFGSGTRLTVV.